This T cell receptor (beta chain) was found in a study of blood T cells in healthy people across ages. CDR1 MNHNS and CDR2 SASEGT come from the germline V gene. V was cut by 4 bases and J by 2 bases, with 8 bases left in between. This CDR3 has 13 amino acids. The sample holds a few counts of this clonotype. Its antigen is undetermined. Whole-study results and caveats: Naive and antigen-experienced cells were not separated, limiting conclusive comparison.

Per sample, extraction of total RNA gave at least 5.5 micrograms in every case. Combining a sample-barcoded 5' primer with a J-beta primer mix, a second PCR ran for roughly 7 to 11 cycles. TCRdb re-derived calls from the 5' RACE reads in MiXCR, one entry per CDR3 protein. The profile shows approximately 900,000 distinct CDR3 sequences, 25% to 30% of them singletons. This same sample was also part of a study on T cells of mothers and their children. From that paper: Donation involved a few healthy Caucasian mothers and the six children that they had.

This TCR came from a woman aged 35 to 49 in good health. The sequencing sample was made of blood. V and J are TRBV6-1 and TRBJ2-5; D is uncertain. The CDR3 region has the DNA TGTGCCAGCAGTGCCGAAATACAAGAGACCCAGTACTTC. It encodes CASSAEIQETQYF.